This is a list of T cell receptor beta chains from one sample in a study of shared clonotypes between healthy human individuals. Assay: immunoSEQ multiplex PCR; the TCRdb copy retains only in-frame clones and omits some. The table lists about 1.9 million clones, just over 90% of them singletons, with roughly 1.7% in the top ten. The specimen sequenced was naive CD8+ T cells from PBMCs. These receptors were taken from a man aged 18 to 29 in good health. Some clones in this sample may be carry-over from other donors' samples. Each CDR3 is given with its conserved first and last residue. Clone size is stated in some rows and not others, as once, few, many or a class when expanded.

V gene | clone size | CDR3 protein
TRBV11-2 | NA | CASSLDGGDGELFF
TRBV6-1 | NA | CASSLWTGQNEQYF
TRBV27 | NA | CASSLISGGYEQFF
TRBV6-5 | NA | CASTRRTGAYTEAFF
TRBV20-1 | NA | CSANQETQYF
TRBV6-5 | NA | CASSQDLYGYTF
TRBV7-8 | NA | CASSFSGINTGELFF
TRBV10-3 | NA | CAISVHRRTGELFF
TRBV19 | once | CASSIGGYPYEQYF
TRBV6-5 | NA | CASSFTRDRDQETQYF
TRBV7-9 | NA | CASPELGQGGSREDNEQFF
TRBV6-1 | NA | CASSEIPGQEVAETQYF
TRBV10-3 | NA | CAISESWAGDEETQYF
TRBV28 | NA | CASSSVWGDYEQYF